This TCR beta chain was profiled in a study of cytomegalovirus exposure and HLA in healthy donors. Points on this clone: The antigen is undetermined.

Study-wide results and limits: What was likely a sequencing artifact was a cluster of highly shared sequence variants. Analysis was performed later, and it showed HLA-associated TCR beta chains to be more clonally expanded than equally common others. A later analysis linked a missense DCLRE1C variant to TCR beta V- and J-gene trimming. Accounts indicate the classifier identified cytomegalovirus status with strong specificity and sensitivity.

Deletions cut 5 bases from V and 6 bases from J, with 13 bases between. The germline V gene encodes CDR1 MNHEY and CDR2 SMNVEV (reference sequence). There are 14 residues in the CDR3. Primers included in the PCR were 60 Vbeta and 13 Jbeta primers. Produced via immunoSEQ multiplex PCR; TCRdb's table is partial and in-frame only. This specimen shows approximately 75,000 clones; the ten leading clones hold around 5%. The source is a man aged 35-49 years in good health and CMV-seronegative. Sequencing was performed on PBMCs. V gene TRBV27 combines with J gene TRBJ2-2, with D maybe TRBD2 (6 bases). The CDR3 is CASSPRWGAGELFF. The CDR3 nucleotides are TGTGCCAGCAGTCCCAGGTGGGGGGCCGGGGAGCTGTTTTTT.